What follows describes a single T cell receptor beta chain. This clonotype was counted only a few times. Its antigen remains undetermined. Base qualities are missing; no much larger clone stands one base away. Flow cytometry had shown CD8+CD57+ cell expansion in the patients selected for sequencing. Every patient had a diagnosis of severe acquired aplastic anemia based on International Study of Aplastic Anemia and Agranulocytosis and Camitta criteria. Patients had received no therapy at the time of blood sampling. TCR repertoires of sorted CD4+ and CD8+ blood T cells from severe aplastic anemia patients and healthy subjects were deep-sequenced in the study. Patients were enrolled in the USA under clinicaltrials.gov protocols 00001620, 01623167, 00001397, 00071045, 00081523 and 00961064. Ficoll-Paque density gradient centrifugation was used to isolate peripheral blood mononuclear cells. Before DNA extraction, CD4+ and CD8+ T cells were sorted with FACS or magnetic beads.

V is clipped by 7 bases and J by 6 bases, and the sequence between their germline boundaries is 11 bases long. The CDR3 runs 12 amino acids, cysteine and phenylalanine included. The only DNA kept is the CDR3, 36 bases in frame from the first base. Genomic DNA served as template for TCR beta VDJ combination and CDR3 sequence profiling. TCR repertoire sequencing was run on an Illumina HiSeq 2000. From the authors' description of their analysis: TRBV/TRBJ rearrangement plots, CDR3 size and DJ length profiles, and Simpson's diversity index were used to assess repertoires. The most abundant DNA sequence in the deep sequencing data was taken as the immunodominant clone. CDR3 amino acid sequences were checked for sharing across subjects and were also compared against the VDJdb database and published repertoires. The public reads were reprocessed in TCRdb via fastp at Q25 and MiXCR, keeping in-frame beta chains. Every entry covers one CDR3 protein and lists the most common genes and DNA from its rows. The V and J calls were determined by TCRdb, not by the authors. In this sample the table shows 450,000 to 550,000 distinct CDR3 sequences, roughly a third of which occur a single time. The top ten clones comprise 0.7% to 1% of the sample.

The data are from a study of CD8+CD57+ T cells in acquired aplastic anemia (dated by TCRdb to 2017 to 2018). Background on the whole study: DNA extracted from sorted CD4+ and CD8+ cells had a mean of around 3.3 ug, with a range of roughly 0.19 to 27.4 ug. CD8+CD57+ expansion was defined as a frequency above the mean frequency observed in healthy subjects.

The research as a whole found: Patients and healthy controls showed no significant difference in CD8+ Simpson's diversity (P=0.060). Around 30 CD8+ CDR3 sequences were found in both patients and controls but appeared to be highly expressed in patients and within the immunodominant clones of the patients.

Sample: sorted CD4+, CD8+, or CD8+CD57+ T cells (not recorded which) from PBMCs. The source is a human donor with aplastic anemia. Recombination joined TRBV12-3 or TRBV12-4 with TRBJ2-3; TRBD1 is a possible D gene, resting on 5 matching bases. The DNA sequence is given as TGTGCCAGCAACAAAGGGGTTGATACGCAGTATTTT. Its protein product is CASNKGVDTQYF.